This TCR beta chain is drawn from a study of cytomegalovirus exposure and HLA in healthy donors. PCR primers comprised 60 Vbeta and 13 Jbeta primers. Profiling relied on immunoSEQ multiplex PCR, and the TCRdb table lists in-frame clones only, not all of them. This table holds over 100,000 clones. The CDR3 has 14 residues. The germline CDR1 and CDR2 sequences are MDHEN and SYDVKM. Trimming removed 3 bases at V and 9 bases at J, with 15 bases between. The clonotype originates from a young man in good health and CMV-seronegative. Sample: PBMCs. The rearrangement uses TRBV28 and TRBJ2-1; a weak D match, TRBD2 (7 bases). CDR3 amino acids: CASSFGGALGEQFF. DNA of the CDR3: TGTGCCAGCAGTTTTGGGGGGGCATTGGGTGAGCAGTTCTTC.